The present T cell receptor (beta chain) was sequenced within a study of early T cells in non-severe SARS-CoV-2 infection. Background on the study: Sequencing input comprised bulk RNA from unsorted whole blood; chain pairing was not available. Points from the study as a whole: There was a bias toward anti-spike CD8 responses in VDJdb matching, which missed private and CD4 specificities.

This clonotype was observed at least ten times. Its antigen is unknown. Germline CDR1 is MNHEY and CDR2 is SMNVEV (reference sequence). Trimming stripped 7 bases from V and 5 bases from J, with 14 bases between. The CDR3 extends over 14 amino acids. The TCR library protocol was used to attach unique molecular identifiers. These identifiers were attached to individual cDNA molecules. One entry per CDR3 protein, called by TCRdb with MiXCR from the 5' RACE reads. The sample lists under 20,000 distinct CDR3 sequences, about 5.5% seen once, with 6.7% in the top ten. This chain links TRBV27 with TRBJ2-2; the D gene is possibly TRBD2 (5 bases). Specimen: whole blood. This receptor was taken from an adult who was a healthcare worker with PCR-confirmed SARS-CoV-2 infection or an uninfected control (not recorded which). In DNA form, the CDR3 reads TGTGCCAGCAACCCAATAAGCGGTACCGGGGAGCTGTTTTTT. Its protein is CASNPISGTGELFF.